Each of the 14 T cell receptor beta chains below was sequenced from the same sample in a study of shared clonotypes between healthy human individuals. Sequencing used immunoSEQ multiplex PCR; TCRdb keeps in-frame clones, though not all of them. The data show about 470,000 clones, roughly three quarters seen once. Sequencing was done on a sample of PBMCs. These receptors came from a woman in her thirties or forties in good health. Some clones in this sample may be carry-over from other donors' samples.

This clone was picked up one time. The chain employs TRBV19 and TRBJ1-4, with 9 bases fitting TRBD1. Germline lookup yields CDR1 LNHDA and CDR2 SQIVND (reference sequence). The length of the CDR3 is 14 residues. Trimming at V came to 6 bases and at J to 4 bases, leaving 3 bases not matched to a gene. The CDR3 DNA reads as TGTGCCAGTAGAAGGACAGGGGTTAATGAAAAACTGTTTTTT. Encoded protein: CASRRTGVNEKLFF.

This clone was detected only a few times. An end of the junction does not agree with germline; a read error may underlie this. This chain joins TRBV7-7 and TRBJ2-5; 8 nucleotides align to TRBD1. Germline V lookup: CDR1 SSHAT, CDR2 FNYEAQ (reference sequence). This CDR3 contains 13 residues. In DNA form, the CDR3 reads TGTGCTAGCAGCTATGGACAGGGAGAGACCCAGTACTTC. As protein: CASSYGQGETQYF.

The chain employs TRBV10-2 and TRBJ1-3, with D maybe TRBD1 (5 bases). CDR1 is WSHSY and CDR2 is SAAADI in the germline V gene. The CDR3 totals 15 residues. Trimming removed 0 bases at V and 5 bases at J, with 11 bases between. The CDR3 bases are TGCGCCAGCAGTGAGTCGGCTACAGGCCGAAACACCATATATTTT. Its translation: CASSESATGRNTIYF.

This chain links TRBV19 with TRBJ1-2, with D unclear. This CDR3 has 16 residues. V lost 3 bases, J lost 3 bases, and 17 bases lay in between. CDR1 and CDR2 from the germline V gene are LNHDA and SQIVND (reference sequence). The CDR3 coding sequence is TGTGCCAGTAGTATTTTCGTGGCGCGGCCGGACTATGGCTACACCTTC. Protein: CASSIFVARPDYGYTF.

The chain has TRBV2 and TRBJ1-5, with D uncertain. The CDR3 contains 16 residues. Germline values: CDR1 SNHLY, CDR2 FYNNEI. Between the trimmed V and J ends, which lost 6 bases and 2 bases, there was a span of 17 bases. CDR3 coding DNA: TGTGCCAGCAGCCCCCCCGGCCGGCGGGGCAATCAGCCCCAGCATTTT. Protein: CASSPPGRRGNQPQHF. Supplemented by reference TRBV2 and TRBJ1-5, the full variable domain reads EPEVTQTPSHQVTQMGQEVILRCVPISNHLYFYWYRQILGQKVEFLVSFYNNEISEKSEIFDDQFSVERPDGSNFTLKIRSTKLEDSAMYFCASSPPGRRGNQPQHFGDGTRLSIL.

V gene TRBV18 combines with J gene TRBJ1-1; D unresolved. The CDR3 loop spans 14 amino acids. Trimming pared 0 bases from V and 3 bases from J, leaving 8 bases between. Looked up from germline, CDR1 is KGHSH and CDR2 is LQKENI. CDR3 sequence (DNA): TGTGCCAGCTCACCACCTAACATAGACACTGAAGCTTTCTTT. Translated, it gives CASSPPNIDTEAFF.

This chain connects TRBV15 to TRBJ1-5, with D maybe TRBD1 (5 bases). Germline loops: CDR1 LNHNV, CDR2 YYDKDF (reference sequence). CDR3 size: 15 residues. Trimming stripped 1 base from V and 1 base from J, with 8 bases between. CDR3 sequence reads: CATSRGGRSNQPQHF. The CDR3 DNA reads TGTGCCACCAGCAGAGGGGGCAGGAGCAATCAGCCCCAGCATTTT.

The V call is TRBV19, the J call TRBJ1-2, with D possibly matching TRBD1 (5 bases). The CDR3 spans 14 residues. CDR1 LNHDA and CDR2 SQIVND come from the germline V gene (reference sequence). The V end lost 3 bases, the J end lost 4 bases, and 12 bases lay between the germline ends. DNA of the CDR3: TGTGCCAGTAGTATTTTAGCCGGGGGCTATGGCTACACCTTC. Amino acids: CASSILAGGYGYTF. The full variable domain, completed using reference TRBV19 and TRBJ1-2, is DGGITQSPKYLFRKEGQNVTLSCEQNLNHDAMYWYRQDPGQGLRLIYYSQIVNDFQKGDIAEGYSVSREKKESFPLTVTSAQKNPTAFYLCASSILAGGYGYTFGSGTRLTVV.

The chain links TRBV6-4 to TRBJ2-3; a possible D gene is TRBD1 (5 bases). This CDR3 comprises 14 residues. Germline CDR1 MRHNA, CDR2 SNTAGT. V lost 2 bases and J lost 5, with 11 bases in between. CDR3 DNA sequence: TGTGCCAGCAGTGACGGGCAGGGCGGAGATACGCAGTATTTT. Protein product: CASSDGQGGDTQYF.

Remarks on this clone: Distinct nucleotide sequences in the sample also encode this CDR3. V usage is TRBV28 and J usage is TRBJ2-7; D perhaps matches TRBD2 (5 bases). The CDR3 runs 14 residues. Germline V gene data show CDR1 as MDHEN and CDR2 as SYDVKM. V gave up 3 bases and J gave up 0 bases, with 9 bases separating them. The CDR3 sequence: CASSFKGVSYEQYF. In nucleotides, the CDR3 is TGTGCCAGCAGTTTCAAGGGAGTCTCCTACGAGCAGTACTTC.

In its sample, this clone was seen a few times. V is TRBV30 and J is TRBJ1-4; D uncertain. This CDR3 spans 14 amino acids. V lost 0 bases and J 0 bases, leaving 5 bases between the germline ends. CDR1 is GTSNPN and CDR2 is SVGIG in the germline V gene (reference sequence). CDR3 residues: CAWSVGATNEKLFF. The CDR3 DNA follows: TGTGCCTGGAGTGTAGGAGCAACTAATGAAAAACTGTTTTTT.

The CDR3 spells CASSLGLAADTDTQYF. CDR3 nucleotides: TGTGCCAGCAGCTTAGGTCTAGCGGCAGACACAGATACGCAGTATTTT. The chain uses TRBV7-2 and TRBJ2-3; TRBD2 matches at 7 bases. Germline-derived CDR1 and CDR2 are SGHTA and FQGNSA. The CDR3 runs to 16 residues. With 1 base clipped from V and 2 bases from J, the junction kept 6 bases outside the gene matches.

This CDR3 is CASSKSSGRAWEQYF. Written as DNA, the CDR3 is TGTGCCAGTAGTAAATCCAGCGGGAGGGCCTGGGAGCAGTACTTC. This chain uses TRBV19 with TRBJ2-7; 10 positions match TRBD2. The length of the CDR3 is 15 residues. Germline-derived CDR1 and CDR2 are LNHDA and SQIVND (reference sequence). V shed 4 bases and J 7 bases; nucleotides not matched to a gene: 10. The whole variable domain, filled in from reference TRBV19 and TRBJ2-7, reads DGGITQSPKYLFRKEGQNVTLSCEQNLNHDAMYWYRQDPGQGLRLIYYSQIVNDFQKGDIAEGYSVSREKKESFPLTVTSAQKNPTAFYLCASSKSSGRAWEQYFGPGTRLTVT.

Written as DNA, the CDR3 is TGTGCCAGCAAGAGGACTGGAGACAATGAGCAGTTCTTC. The encoded protein is CASKRTGDNEQFF. The V call is TRBV6-1, the J call TRBJ2-1, with D tentatively TRBD2 (5 bases). V lost 7 bases and J lost 5, with 12 bases in between. Germline V gene data show CDR1 as MNHNS and CDR2 as SASEGT. The CDR3 runs to 13 residues.